These T cell receptor beta chains were read from a single sample in a study of blood T cell repertoires in COVID-19. Libraries were prepared by immunoSEQ multiplex PCR; TCRdb keeps only in-frame clonotypes and omits some of them. The data show around 500,000 clones, 80% to 90% seen once. Specimen: PBMCs or T cells enriched from blood (not recorded which). The receptor source for this set is an older woman who had recovered from COVID-19. The CDR3 runs from the conserved cysteine through the conserved F or W. Fields, in order: CDR3 DNA, CDR3 protein, clone size, D gene, J gene, V gene. A D gene is named only where the DNA matches it firmly. Clone size is given for some rows only: seen once, a few or many times, or a class if the clone is expanded.

CDR3 DNA: TGTGCCAGTAGTTCTAGTGGATTCGGGGTCGTTAGCACAGATACGCAGTATTTT
CDR3 protein: CASSSSGFGVVSTDTQYF
clone size: NA
D gene: NA
J gene: TRBJ2-3
V gene: TRBV19

CDR3 DNA: TGCGCCAGCAGCCCCCCACAGACCTACTCTGGAAACACCATATATTTT
CDR3 protein: CASSPPQTYSGNTIYF
clone size: NA
D gene: NA
J gene: TRBJ1-3
V gene: TRBV4-1

CDR3 DNA: TGCGCCAGCAGTCCCCAGGGTTCGGGGGGAGATACGCAGTATTTT
CDR3 protein: CASSPQGSGGDTQYF
clone size: NA
D gene: TRBD2
J gene: TRBJ2-3
V gene: TRBV5-1

CDR3 DNA: TGTGCCAGCAGATCAACAGAGCCAAATCAGCCCCAGCATTTT
CDR3 protein: CASRSTEPNQPQHF
clone size: NA
D gene: NA
J gene: TRBJ1-5
V gene: TRBV7-6

CDR3 DNA: TGTGCCAGCAGCCAGGGACCTAGCGGGGGGGCTGGTGAGCAGTTCTTC
CDR3 protein: CASSQGPSGGAGEQFF
clone size: NA
D gene: TRBD2
J gene: TRBJ2-1
V gene: TRBV4-2

CDR3 DNA: TGTGCCAGCAGCAACACGGCGGAGAATGAGCAGTTCTTC
CDR3 protein: CASSNTAENEQFF
clone size: NA
D gene: NA
J gene: TRBJ2-1
V gene: TRBV6-5

CDR3 DNA: TGCGCCAGCAGCTCCATCCCGGGACAGGGGGCGAATGGCTACACCTTC
CDR3 protein: CASSSIPGQGANGYTF
clone size: NA
D gene: TRBD1
J gene: TRBJ1-2
V gene: TRBV5-1

CDR3 DNA: TGTGCCAGCTCACCAGCCGGCCAAGAGACCCAGTACTTC
CDR3 protein: CASSPAGQETQYF
clone size: NA
D gene: NA
J gene: TRBJ2-5
V gene: TRBV18

CDR3 DNA: TGCGCCAGCAGCCCGGGCGGGGGCACCACCGGCCGTGGCTACACCTTC
CDR3 protein: CASSPGGGTTGRGYTF
clone size: NA
D gene: NA
J gene: TRBJ1-2
V gene: TRBV5-1

CDR3 DNA: TGCGCCAGCAGCATAGACAGAGCAGGAGGCTACACCTTC
CDR3 protein: CASSIDRAGGYTF
clone size: NA
D gene: NA
J gene: TRBJ1-2
V gene: TRBV5-1

CDR3 DNA: TGTGCCAGCAGTTACTCCCGACTCCTAGCCTACGAGCAGTACTTC
CDR3 protein: CASSYSRLLAYEQYF
clone size: NA
D gene: NA
J gene: TRBJ2-7
V gene: TRBV6-5

CDR3 DNA: TGTGCCTGGAGCCCCGACTATTACGAGCAGTACTTC
CDR3 protein: CAWSPDYYEQYF
clone size: NA
D gene: NA
J gene: TRBJ2-7
V gene: TRBV30

CDR3 DNA: TGTGCCAGCAGCTTTTCCGTCCGGGTCCATGGAAACACCATATATTTT
CDR3 protein: CASSFSVRVHGNTIYF
clone size: once
D gene: NA
J gene: TRBJ1-3
V gene: TRBV7-9

CDR3 DNA: TGTGCCAGCAGGTTAACCGGGACAGCCCATGGCTACACCTTC
CDR3 protein: CASRLTGTAHGYTF
clone size: NA
D gene: TRBD1
J gene: TRBJ1-2
V gene: TRBV6-6

CDR3 DNA: TGCGCCAGCAGCTCGGGACAGGGGTATAATTCACCCCTCCACTTT
CDR3 protein: CASSSGQGYNSPLHF
clone size: NA
D gene: TRBD1
J gene: TRBJ1-6
V gene: TRBV5-1

CDR3 DNA: TGTGCCAGCAGCTCCCGACTAGCGGGGGGGTTTGGCAATGAGCAGTTCTTC
CDR3 protein: CASSSRLAGGFGNEQFF
clone size: NA
D gene: TRBD2
J gene: TRBJ2-1
V gene: TRBV7-2

CDR3 DNA: TGTGCCAGCGGGCAGCCCAATCAGCCCCAGCATTTT
CDR3 protein: CASGQPNQPQHF
clone size: NA
D gene: NA
J gene: TRBJ1-5
V gene: TRBV6-5

CDR3 DNA: TGTGCCACCAGCAGAGATGCCCTAGACGCAGATACGCAGTATTTT
CDR3 protein: CATSRDALDADTQYF
clone size: NA
D gene: NA
J gene: TRBJ2-3
V gene: TRBV15

CDR3 DNA: TGCGCCAGCAGCCAGGCTAGCGGGGGAGGGACAGATACGCAGTATTTT
CDR3 protein: CASSQASGGGTDTQYF
clone size: NA
D gene: TRBD2
J gene: TRBJ2-3
V gene: TRBV5-1

CDR3 DNA: TGTGCCAGCAGTGAAACATCCACAGGGTACGTGAGCTATGGCTACACCTTC
CDR3 protein: CASSETSTGYVSYGYTF
clone size: NA
D gene: NA
J gene: TRBJ1-2
V gene: TRBV2

CDR3 DNA: TGCGCCAGCAGCCAAGGGACAGCGAACACCGGGGAGCTGTTTTTT
CDR3 protein: CASSQGTANTGELFF
clone size: NA
D gene: NA
J gene: TRBJ2-2
V gene: TRBV4-1

CDR3 DNA: TGTGCCAGCAGCCCGAGGACAGAAGGCTACACCTTC
CDR3 protein: CASSPRTEGYTF
clone size: NA
D gene: NA
J gene: TRBJ1-2
V gene: TRBV6-5

CDR3 DNA: TGTGCCATCAGTGAGTCGATGAGGGATATATGGAGCAATCAGCCCCAGCATTTT
CDR3 protein: CAISESMRDIWSNQPQHF
clone size: NA
D gene: NA
J gene: TRBJ1-5
V gene: TRBV10-3

CDR3 DNA: TGCGCCAGCTCAAAAGGCGGGGACTTCTACGAGCAGTACTTC
CDR3 protein: CASSKGGDFYEQYF
clone size: NA
D gene: NA
J gene: TRBJ2-7
V gene: TRBV10-2

CDR3 DNA: TGTGCCTGGAGTGAGGGGCTACAAGGGCAGCCCCAGCATTTT
CDR3 protein: CAWSEGLQGQPQHF
clone size: few
D gene: NA
J gene: TRBJ1-5
V gene: TRBV30

CDR3 DNA: TGTGCCATCAGTGGCGGTATGAGCGGGCGCCTCACAGATACGCAGTATTTT
CDR3 protein: CAISGGMSGRLTDTQYF
clone size: few
D gene: NA
J gene: TRBJ2-3
V gene: TRBV10-3

CDR3 DNA: TGTGCCAGCCTTGCGGAAAATATAAATAATTCACCCCTCCACTTT
CDR3 protein: CASLAENINNSPLHF
clone size: NA
D gene: NA
J gene: TRBJ1-6
V gene: TRBV28

CDR3 DNA: TGTGCCAGCAGTTTCCTTCGGGAGCCCCAGCATTTT
CDR3 protein: CASSFLREPQHF
clone size: NA
D gene: NA
J gene: TRBJ1-5
V gene: TRBV12-3/TRBV12-4

CDR3 DNA: TGTGCCAGTCGACAGCCAAATTCACCCCTCCACTTT
CDR3 protein: CASRQPNSPLHF
clone size: few
D gene: NA
J gene: TRBJ1-6
V gene: TRBV6-5

CDR3 DNA: TGTGCCAGCTCACCAGTACCACGGACAGCAGGGAGGGTTGGCTACACCTTC
CDR3 protein: CASSPVPRTAGRVGYTF
clone size: NA
D gene: NA
J gene: TRBJ1-2
V gene: TRBV18

CDR3 DNA: TGTGCCAGCAGCCAAGGTCCAGGGATCTCTGGAAACACCATATATTTT
CDR3 protein: CASSQGPGISGNTIYF
clone size: NA
D gene: NA
J gene: TRBJ1-3
V gene: TRBV3-1/TRBV3-2

CDR3 DNA: TGTGCCAGCAGTTACACTCAGGCGAATTCACCCCTCCACTTT
CDR3 protein: CASSYTQANSPLHF
clone size: NA
D gene: NA
J gene: TRBJ1-6
V gene: TRBV6-6

CDR3 DNA: TGTGCCAGCAGCTTAGTCACTAGCGGGGGGGGTTACAATGAGCAGTTCTTC
CDR3 protein: CASSLVTSGGGYNEQFF
clone size: NA
D gene: TRBD2
J gene: TRBJ2-1
V gene: TRBV7-2

CDR3 DNA: TGTGCCAGCAGCTCAGATGGGGGCCTATACAATGAGCAGTTCTTC
CDR3 protein: CASSSDGGLYNEQFF
clone size: NA
D gene: NA
J gene: TRBJ2-1
V gene: TRBV9

CDR3 DNA: TGTGCCAGTAGTATATTATGGGGGGCAGATACGCAGTATTTT
CDR3 protein: CASSILWGADTQYF
clone size: NA
D gene: NA
J gene: TRBJ2-3
V gene: TRBV19

CDR3 DNA: TGTGCCAGCAGCCAACTAGCGGGGGAACCGGGTGAGCAGTTCTTC
CDR3 protein: CASSQLAGEPGEQFF
clone size: NA
D gene: TRBD2
J gene: TRBJ2-1
V gene: TRBV4-2

CDR3 DNA: TGTGCCAGCAAAGGTAGCGGGGACACAGATACGCAGTATTTT
CDR3 protein: CASKGSGDTDTQYF
clone size: NA
D gene: TRBD2
J gene: TRBJ2-3
V gene: TRBV6-4

CDR3 DNA: TGTGCCAGCTCACCGGGAGGGACCGCAGATACGCAGTATTTT
CDR3 protein: CASSPGGTADTQYF
clone size: NA
D gene: TRBD2
J gene: TRBJ2-3
V gene: TRBV18